A selection of T cell receptor beta chains follows, all from one sample in a study of vaccination and CD4 T cells after COVID-19. Via MiXCR, TCRdb re-called the PCR reads, giving one row per CDR3 protein. The sample lists over 15,000 distinct CDR3 sequences; around two fifths were seen once. Their antigens remain unidentified. The specimen comprised CD4+ T cells from blood, cultured in vitro, sampled before SARS-CoV-2 vaccination. Receptor source: a human donor who had recovered from COVID-19. The CDR3 runs from the conserved cysteine through the conserved F or W. The order of the fields is V gene, J gene, CDR3 protein.

v_call: TRBV20-1; j_call: TRBJ1-2; cdr3_aa: CSAKRLSDYGYTF
v_call: TRBV6-2/TRBV6-3; j_call: TRBJ2-7; cdr3_aa: CASSLPVGGGYEQYF
v_call: TRBV27; j_call: TRBJ1-5; cdr3_aa: CASSIRGNQPQHF
v_call: TRBV7-9; j_call: TRBJ2-2; cdr3_aa: CASSLKRELGTGEPFF
v_call: TRBV6-2/TRBV6-3; j_call: TRBJ2-7; cdr3_aa: CASSYSDRGGSYEQYF
v_call: TRBV24-1; j_call: TRBJ2-5; cdr3_aa: CATSGGRTGGPETQYF
v_call: TRBV7-8; j_call: TRBJ2-2; cdr3_aa: CASSLVGSTGELFF
v_call: TRBV19; j_call: TRBJ2-3; cdr3_aa: CASSIEAGVTDTQYF
v_call: TRBV7-2; j_call: TRBJ2-6; cdr3_aa: CASSSPGTSVNPSGANVLTF
v_call: TRBV4-3; j_call: TRBJ1-2; cdr3_aa: CASSQGATNYGYTF
v_call: TRBV19; j_call: TRBJ2-1; cdr3_aa: CASSRDRGDNNEQFF
v_call: TRBV27; j_call: TRBJ1-2; cdr3_aa: CASSLSGNNYGYTF
v_call: TRBV6-5; j_call: TRBJ2-7; cdr3_aa: CASSYSPLGVEQYF
v_call: TRBV7-2; j_call: TRBJ1-5; cdr3_aa: CASSRSSTGNQPQHF
v_call: TRBV6-2/TRBV6-3; j_call: TRBJ2-3; cdr3_aa: CASRRGDTQYF
v_call: TRBV19; j_call: TRBJ1-5; cdr3_aa: CASSIGGTGGNQPQHF
v_call: TRBV7-9; j_call: TRBJ2-7; cdr3_aa: CASSLGQGRIHEQYF